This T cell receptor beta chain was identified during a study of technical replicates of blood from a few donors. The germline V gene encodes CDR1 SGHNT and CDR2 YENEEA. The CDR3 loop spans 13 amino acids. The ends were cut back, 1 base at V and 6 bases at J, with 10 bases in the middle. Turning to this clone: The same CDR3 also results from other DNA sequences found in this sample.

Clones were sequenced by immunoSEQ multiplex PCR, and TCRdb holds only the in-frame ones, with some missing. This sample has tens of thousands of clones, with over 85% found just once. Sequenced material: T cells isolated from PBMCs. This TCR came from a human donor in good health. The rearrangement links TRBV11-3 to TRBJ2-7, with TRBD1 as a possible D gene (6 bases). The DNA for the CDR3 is TGTGCCAGCAGCTTAGCGACAGGCCTCGAGCAGTACTTC. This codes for CASSLATGLEQYF.